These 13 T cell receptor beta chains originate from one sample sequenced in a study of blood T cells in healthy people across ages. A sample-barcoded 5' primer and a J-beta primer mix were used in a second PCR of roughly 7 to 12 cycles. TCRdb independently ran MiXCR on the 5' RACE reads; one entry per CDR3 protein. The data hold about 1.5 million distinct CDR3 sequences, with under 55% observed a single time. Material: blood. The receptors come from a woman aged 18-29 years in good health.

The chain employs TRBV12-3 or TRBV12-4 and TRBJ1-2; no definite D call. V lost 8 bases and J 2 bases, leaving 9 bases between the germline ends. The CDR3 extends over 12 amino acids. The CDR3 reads CASAGSNYGYTF. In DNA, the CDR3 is TGTGCCAGCGCCGGGAGCAACTATGGCTACACCTTC.

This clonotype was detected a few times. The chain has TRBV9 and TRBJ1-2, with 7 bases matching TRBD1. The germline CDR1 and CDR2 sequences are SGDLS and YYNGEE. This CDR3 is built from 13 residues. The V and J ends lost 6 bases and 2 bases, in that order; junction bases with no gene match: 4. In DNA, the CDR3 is TGTGCCAGCACCACAGGGGCGAACTATGGCTACACCTTC. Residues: CASTTGANYGYTF.

CDR3 nucleotide sequence: TGTGCCAGCAGCTCCACCGGGACACCTTCACCCCTCCACTTT. It is translated as CASSSTGTPSPLHF. The chain links TRBV7-2 to TRBJ1-6; D is possibly TRBD1 (6 bases). Trimming left V 4 bases short and J 9 bases short, with 13 bases between. The CDR3 has 14 residues. Germline values: CDR1 SGHTA, CDR2 FQGNSA.

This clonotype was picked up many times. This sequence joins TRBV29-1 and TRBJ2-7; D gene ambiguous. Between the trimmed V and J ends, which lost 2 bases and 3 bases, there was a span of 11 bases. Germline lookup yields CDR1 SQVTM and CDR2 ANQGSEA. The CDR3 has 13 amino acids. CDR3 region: CSVETHDNYEQYF. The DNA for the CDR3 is TGCAGCGTTGAAACCCACGACAACTACGAGCAGTACTTC.

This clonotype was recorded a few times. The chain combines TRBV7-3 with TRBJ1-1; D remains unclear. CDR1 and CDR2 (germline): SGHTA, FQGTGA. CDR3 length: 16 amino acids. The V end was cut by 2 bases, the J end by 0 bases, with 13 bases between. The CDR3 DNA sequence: TGTGCCAGCAGCTTATCCGGGTTTGGGATGAACACTGAAGCTTTCTTT. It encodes CASSLSGFGMNTEAFF. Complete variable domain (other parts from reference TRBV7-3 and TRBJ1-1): GAGVSQTPSNKVTEKGKYVELRCDPISGHTALYWYRQSLGQGPEFLIYFQGTGAADDSGLPNDRFFAVRPEGSVSTLKIQRTERGDSAVYLCASSLSGFGMNTEAFFGQGTRLTVV.

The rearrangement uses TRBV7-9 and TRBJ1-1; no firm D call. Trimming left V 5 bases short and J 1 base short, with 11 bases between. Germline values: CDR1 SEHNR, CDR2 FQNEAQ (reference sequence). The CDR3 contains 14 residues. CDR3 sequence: CASSAALKNTEAFF. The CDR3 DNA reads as TGTGCCAGCAGCGCCGCTCTCAAGAACACTGAAGCTTTCTTT. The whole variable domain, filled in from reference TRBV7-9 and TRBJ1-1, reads DTGVSQNPRHKITKRGQNVTFRCDPISEHNRLYWYRQTLGQGPEFLTYFQNEAQLEKSRLLSDRFSAERPKGSFSTLEIQRTEQGDSAMYLCASSAALKNTEAFFGQGTRLTVV.

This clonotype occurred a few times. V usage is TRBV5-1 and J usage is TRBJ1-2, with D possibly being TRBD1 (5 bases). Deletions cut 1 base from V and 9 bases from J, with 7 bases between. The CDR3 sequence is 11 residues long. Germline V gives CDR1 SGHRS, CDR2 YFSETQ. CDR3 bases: TGCGCCAGCAGCTTGTCAGGGAGCTACACCTTC. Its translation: CASSLSGSYTF.

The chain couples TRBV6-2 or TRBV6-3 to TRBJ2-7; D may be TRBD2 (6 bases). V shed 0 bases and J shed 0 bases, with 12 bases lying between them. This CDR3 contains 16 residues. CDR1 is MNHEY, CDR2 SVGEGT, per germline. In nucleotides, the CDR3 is TGTGCCAGCAGTTACTCTATCCGGGAGACCTCCTACGAGCAGTACTTC. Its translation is CASSYSIRETSYEQYF.

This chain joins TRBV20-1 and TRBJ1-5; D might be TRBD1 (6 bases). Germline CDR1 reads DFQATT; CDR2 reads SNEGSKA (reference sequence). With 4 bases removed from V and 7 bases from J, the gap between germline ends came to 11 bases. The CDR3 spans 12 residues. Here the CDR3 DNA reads TGCAGTGCTACCACAGGGTGGCAGCCCCAGCATTTT. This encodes CSATTGWQPQHF.

The CDR3 region is CASSDGNRGIYGYTF. CDR3 nucleotide sequence: TGTGCCAGCAGTGACGGTAACAGGGGCATCTATGGCTACACCTTC. The chain uses TRBV6-4 and TRBJ1-2; 7 bases align to TRBD1. CDR3 length: 15 amino acids. V lost 2 bases and J lost 4; bases outside the gene matches: 7. CDR1 and CDR2 from the germline V gene are MRHNA and SNTAGT.

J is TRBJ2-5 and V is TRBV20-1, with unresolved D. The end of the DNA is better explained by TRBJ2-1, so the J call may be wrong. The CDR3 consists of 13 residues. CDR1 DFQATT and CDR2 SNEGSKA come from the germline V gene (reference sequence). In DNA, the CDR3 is TGCAGTGCTAGTCATCTGGGCCAAGAGACCCAGTTCTTC. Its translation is CSASHLGQETQFF.

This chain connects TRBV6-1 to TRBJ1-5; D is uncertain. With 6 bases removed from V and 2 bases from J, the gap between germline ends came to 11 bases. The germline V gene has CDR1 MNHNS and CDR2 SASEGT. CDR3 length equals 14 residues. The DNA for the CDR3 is TGTGCCAGCAGGGAGGGTAGACGCAATCAGCCCCAGCATTTT. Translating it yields CASREGRRNQPQHF.

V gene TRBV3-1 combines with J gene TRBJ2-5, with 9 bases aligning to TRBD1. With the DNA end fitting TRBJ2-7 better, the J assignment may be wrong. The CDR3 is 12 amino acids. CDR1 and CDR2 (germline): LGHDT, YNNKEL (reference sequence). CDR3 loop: CAGGTGSHEQYF. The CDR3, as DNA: TGTGCCGGCGGGACAGGGAGCCACGAGCAGTACTTC.